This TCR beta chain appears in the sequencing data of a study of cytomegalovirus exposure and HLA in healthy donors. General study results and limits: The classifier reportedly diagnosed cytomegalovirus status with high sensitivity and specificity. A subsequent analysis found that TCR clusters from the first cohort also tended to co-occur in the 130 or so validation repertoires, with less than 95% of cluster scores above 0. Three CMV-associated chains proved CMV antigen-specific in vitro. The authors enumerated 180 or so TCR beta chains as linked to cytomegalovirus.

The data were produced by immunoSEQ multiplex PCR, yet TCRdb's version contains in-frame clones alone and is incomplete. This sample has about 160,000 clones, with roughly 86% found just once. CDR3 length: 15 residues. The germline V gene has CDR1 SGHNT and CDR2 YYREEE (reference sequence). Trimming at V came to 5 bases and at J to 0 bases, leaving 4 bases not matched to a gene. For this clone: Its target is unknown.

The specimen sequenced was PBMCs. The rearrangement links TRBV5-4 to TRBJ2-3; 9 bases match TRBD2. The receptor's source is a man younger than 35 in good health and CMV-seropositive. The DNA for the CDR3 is TGTGCCAGCAGTCCTGGGACTAGCAGCACAGATACGCAGTATTTT. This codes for CASSPGTSSTDTQYF. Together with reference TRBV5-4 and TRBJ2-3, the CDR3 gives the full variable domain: ETGVTQSPTHLIKTRGQQVTLRCSSQSGHNTVSWYQQALGQGPQFIFQYYREEENGRGNFPPRFSGLQFPNYSSELNVNALELDDSALYLCASSPGTSSTDTQYFGPGTRLTVL.